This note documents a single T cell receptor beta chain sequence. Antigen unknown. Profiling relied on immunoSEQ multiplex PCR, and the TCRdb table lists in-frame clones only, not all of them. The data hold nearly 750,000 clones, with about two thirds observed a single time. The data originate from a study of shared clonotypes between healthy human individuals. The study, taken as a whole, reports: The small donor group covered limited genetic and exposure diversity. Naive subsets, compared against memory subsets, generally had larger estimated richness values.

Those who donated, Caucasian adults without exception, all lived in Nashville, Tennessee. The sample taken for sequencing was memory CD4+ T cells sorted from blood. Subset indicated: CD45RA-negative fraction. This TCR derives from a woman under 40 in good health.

CDR3 DNA sequence: TGCAGCGTTGGAAGGGACTTGAACACCGGGGAGCTGTTTTTT. It translates to CSVGRDLNTGELFF. The chain combines TRBV29-1 with TRBJ2-2; weak D call: TRBD2 (6 bases). CDR1 SQVTM and CDR2 ANQGSEA come from the germline V gene. Trimming removed 4 bases from V and 1 base from J, with 10 bases in between. The CDR3 spans 14 residues.